One sample yielded the 5 T cell receptor beta chains listed below, sequenced in a study of beta chain features in type 1 diabetes. General study results and limits: All four CD4+ subsets of Type 1 diabetes patients contained TCRB CDR3s that were moderately but significantly shorter.

Isolated RNA was reverse transcribed in full, so expressed TCRB transcripts were sequenced. The table came from immunoSEQ multiplex PCR; TCRdb's copy has only in-frame clones and leaves some out. This table holds 250,000 to 300,000 clones, around 25% found once. Antigens of these TCRs are unknown. The specimen was naive CD4+ T cells from blood. All receptors come from a woman younger than 45 with type 1 diabetes.

The gene calls are TRBV30 and TRBJ1-1; D ambiguous. Trimming took off 0 bases at V and 7 bases at J, with 6 bases between the two ends. Germline V gives CDR1 GTSNPN, CDR2 SVGIG (reference sequence). CDR3 length: 11 residues. This CDR3 is CAWSVSREAFF. The CDR3 DNA reads as TGTGCCTGGAGTGTAAGCCGTGAAGCTTTCTTT.

This clone has a handful of counts. J is TRBJ2-7 and V is TRBV5-1; TRBD2 matches at 10 bases. Losses at the gene ends were 5 bases for V and 4 bases for J; bases not matched to a gene: 6. The germline gives CDR1 SGHRS, CDR2 YFSETQ. The CDR3 is 14 amino acids. The CDR3 loop is CASRILAGEYEQYF. In DNA form, the CDR3 reads TGCGCCAGCAGGATCCTAGCGGGAGAGTACGAGCAGTACTTC.

V is TRBV7-9 and J is TRBJ2-7; 12 nucleotides match TRBD2. Germline V gene lookup returns CDR1 SEHNR and CDR2 FQNEAQ (reference sequence). This CDR3 comprises 16 residues. The trim removed 7 bases at V and 7 bases at J, leaving 14 bases unmatched. The CDR3 sequence is CASILSSTSGSQEQYF. In DNA, the CDR3 is TGTGCCAGCATCCTATCCTCGACTAGCGGGAGTCAAGAGCAGTACTTC.

The chain uses TRBV2 and TRBJ2-1; D is possibly TRBD2 (6 bases). Germline V gene sequence: CDR1 SNHLY, CDR2 FYNNEI. Trimming removed 4 bases from V and 6 bases from J, with 7 bases in between. CDR3 size: 12 residues. The CDR3 loop is CASSGTINEQFF. CDR3 nucleotides: TGTGCCAGCAGTGGGACTATCAATGAGCAGTTCTTC.

The J gene is TRBJ1-4, the V gene TRBV28; 7 bases align to TRBD1. Germline CDR1 reads MDHEN; CDR2 reads SYDVKM. V lost 5 bases, J lost 4 bases, and 7 bases stayed unmatched. CDR3 length: 15 amino acids. CDR3 residues: CASSPRGQLNEKLFF. The CDR3 DNA sequence: TGTGCCAGCAGTCCCAGGGGACAGCTTAATGAAAAACTGTTTTTT.